This T cell receptor (beta chain) is drawn from a study of OX40 agonist ivuxolimab in advanced cancers. Turning to the study itself: Under the entry rules, prior anti-PD-1, anti-PD-L1 or anti-CTLA-4 therapy was allowed, and approximately 40% had some.

A note on this clone: What it binds is not known.

Study findings and constraints: Researchers report that CD8+ T cells had, on average, more expanded clones than CD4+. Individuals who were partial responders at 0.1-3.0 mg/kg had clonal expansion that ranked among the lowest.

Repertoires were generated with immunoSEQ multiplex PCR, while TCRdb's copy carries only in-frame clones and drops some. The table records some 55,000 clones, roughly 90% of them present only once. V trimming: 4 bases; J trimming: 2 bases; junction bases outside the gene matches: 2. The germline gives CDR1 ENHRY, CDR2 SYGVKD. The CDR3 extends over 14 amino acids. This material consisted of CD4+ or CD8+ T cells sorted from blood, taken in a trial of the OX40 agonist ivuxolimab. This receptor was taken from an adult with an advanced solid tumor such as melanoma, head and neck, liver or kidney cancer. This chain joins TRBV10-3 and TRBJ2-7, with 10 bases that match TRBD1. CDR3 region: CAISGGQGAYEQYF. The DNA of the CDR3 is TGTGCCATCAGTGGCGGACAGGGGGCCTACGAGCAGTACTTC.